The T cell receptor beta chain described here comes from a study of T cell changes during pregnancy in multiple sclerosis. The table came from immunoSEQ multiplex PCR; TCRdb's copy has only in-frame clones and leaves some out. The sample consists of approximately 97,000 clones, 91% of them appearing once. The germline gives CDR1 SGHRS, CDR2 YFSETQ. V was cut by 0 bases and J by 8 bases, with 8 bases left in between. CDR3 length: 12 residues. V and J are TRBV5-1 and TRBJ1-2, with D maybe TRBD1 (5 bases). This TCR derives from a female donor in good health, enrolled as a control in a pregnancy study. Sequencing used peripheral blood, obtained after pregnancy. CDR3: CASSLAGGGYTF. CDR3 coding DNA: TGCGCCAGCAGCTTGGCGGGGGGAGGCTACACCTTC.